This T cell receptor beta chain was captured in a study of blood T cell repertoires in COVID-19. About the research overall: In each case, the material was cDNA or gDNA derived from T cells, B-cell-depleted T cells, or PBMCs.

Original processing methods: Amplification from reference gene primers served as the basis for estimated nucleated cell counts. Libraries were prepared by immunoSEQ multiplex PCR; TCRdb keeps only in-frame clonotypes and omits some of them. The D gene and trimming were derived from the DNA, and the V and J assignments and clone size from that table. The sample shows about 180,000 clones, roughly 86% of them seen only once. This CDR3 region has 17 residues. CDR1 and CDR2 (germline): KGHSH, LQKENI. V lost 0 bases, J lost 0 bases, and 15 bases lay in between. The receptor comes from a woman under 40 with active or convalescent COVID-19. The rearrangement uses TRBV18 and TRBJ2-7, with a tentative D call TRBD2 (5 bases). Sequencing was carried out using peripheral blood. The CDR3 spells CASSPPGIARSSYEQYF. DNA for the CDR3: TGTGCCAGCTCACCACCGGGGATAGCGAGGAGCTCCTACGAGCAGTACTTC.